This T cell receptor beta chain was found in a study of vaccination and CD4 T cells after COVID-19. Study in general: Taking of post-vaccine samples occurred a median about 72 days after dose two (range 14 to 241).

Worth noting for this clonotype: Its antigen is not known.

The sample's treatment: approximately 11-day PBMC culture with coronavirus spike peptide pools or control peptides (ViraFEST assay). Sequence data for DNA of cultured CD4+ T cells were generated by the Oncomine TCR Beta short-read assay. TCRdb reanalysed the PCR reads using MiXCR and keeps one entry per CDR3 protein. This table has thousands of distinct CDR3 sequences, 34% appearing once. The TCR sequence derives from a human donor who had recovered from COVID-19. The sample in question was CD4+ T cells from blood, cultured in vitro, obtained after SARS-CoV-2 vaccination.

This CDR3 reads CASSHKQGSYNEQFF. The DNA of the CDR3 is TGTGCCAGCAGCCACAAACAGGGCTCCTACAATGAGCAGTTCTTC. The chain couples TRBV5-5 to TRBJ2-1; maybe TRBD1 (6 bases). CDR1 and CDR2 (germline): SGHKS, YYEKEE (reference sequence). V shed 4 bases and J shed 0 bases, with 11 bases lying between them. The CDR3 loop spans 15 amino acids.